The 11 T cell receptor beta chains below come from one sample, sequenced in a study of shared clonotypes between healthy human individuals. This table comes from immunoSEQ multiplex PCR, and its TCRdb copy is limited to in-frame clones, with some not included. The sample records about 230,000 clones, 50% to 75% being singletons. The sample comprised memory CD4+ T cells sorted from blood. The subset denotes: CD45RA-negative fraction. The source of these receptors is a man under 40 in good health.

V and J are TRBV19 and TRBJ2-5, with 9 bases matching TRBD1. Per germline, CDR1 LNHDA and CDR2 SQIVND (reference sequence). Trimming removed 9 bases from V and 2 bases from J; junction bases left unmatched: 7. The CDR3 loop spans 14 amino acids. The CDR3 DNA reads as TGTGCCAGCAGCACGGGGACAGGGCAAGAGACCCAGTACTTC. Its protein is CASSTGTGQETQYF.

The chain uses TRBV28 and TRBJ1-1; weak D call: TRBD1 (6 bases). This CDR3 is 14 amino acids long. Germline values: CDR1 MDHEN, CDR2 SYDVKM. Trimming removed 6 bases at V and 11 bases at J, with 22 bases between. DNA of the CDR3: TGTGCCAGCAGGGGGGGCAGGGAGAGTCCGCGGGCTTTCTTT. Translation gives CASRGGRESPRAFF.

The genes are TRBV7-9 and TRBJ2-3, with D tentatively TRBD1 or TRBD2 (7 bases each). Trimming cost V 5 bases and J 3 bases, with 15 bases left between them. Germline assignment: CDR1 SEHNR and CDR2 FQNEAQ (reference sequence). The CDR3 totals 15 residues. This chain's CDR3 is CASSPQGGGTDTQYF. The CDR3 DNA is TGTGCCAGCAGCCCGCAGGGGGGGGGAACAGATACGCAGTATTTT.

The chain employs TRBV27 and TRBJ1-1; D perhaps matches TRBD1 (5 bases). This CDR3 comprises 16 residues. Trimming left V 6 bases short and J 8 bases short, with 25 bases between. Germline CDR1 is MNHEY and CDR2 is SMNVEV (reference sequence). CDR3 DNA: TGTGCCAGCAGATTTAACCGGCAGGGTTTTTTCCTAGAAGCTTTCTTT. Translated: CASRFNRQGFFLEAFF.

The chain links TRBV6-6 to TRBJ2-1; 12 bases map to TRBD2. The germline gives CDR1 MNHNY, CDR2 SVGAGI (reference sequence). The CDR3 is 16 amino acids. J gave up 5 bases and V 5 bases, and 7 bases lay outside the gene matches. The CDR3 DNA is TGTGCCAGCAGTCCGACTAGCGGGAGCTTCGACAATGAGCAGTTCTTC. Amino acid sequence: CASSPTSGSFDNEQFF.

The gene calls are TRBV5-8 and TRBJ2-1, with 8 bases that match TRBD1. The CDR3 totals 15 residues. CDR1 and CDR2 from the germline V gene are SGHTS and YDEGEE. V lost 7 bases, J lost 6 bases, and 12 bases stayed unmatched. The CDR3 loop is CASGNRDRQFNEQFF. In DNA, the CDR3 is TGTGCCAGCGGAAACCGGGACAGGCAGTTCAATGAGCAGTTCTTC.

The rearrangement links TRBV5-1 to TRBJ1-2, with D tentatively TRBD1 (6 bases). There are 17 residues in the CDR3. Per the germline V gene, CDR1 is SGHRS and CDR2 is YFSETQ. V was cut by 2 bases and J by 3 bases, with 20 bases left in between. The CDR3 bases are TGCGCCAGCAGCTTACTCCCAGGAGGACAGACCCACTATGGCTACACCTTC. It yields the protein CASSLLPGGQTHYGYTF. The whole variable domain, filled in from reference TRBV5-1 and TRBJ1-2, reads KAGVTQTPRYLIKTRGQQVTLSCSPISGHRSVSWYQQTPGQGLQFLFEYFSETQRNKGNFPGRFSGRQFSNSRSEMNVSTLELGDSALYLCASSLLPGGQTHYGYTFGSGTRLTVV.

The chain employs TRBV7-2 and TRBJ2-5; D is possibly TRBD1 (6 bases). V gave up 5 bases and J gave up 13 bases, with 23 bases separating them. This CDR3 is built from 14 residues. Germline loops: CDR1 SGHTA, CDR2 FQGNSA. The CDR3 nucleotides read TGTGCCAGCAGCGTTTCCGGGCCACAGGGACCGGGGTACTTC. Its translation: CASSVSGPQGPGYF.

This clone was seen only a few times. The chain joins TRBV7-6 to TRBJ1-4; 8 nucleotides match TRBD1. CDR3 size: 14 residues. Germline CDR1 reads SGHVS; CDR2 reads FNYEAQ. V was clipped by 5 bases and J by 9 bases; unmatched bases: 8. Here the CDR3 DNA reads TGTGCCAGCAGCCAGGGACAGGTTGCGAAAAAACTGTTTTTT. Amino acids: CASSQGQVAKKLFF.

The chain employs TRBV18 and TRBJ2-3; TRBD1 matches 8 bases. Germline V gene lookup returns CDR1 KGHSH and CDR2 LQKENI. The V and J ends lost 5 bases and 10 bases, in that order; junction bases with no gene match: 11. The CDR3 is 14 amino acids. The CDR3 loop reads CASSKQGEPGAQYF. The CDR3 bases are TGTGCCAGCTCAAAACAGGGGGAGCCAGGGGCGCAGTATTTT. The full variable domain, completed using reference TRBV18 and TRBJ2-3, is NAGVMQNPRHLVRRRGQEARLRCSPMKGHSHVYWYRQLPEEGLKFMVYLQKENIIDESGMPKERFSAEFPKEGPSILRIQQVVRGDSAAYFCASSKQGEPGAQYFGPGTRLTVL.

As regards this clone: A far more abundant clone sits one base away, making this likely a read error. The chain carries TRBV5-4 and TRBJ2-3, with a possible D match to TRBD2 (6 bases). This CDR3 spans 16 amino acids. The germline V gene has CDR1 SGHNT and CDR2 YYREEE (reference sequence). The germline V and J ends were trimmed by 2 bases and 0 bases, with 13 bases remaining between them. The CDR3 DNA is TGTGCCAGCAGCTTATATGGCGGGACTAGCACAGATACGCAGTATTTT. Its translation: CASSLYGGTSTDTQYF.